One and the same sample provided the 20 T cell receptor beta chains below, sequenced in a study of T cells in Graves' hyperthyroidism and ophthalmopathy (dated by TCRdb to about 2019). The library was built by means of multiplex PCR. The instrument was an Illumina HiSeq 2000. The TCR beta CDR3 regions were amplified from RNA transcripts. For the first round of RT-PCR on the TCR CDR3, the HTBI primer set was used together with the Qiagen OneStep RT-PCR kit. TCRdb applied fastp at Q25 and MiXCR to the public reads, then kept only in-frame beta chains. For every CDR3 protein sequence, its rows merge into one entry that carries the most common genes and DNA. For this sample there are around 570,000 distinct CDR3 sequences; approximately 20% appear just once. The top ten constitute around 50% of the sample. The sample comprised blood. Receptors originate from a man aged 40-49 years with Graves' ophthalmopathy.

The rearrangement joins TRBV18 to TRBJ2-1; 7 bases are a match to TRBD1. With V trimmed by 3 bases and J by 6 bases, 11 bases remained unmatched. CDR3 size: 16 residues. The germline V gene encodes CDR1 KGHSH and CDR2 LQKENI. This CDR3 is CASSPTHRDSTNEQFF. CDR3 sequence (DNA): TGTGCCAGCTCACCGACGCATCGGGACAGCACCAATGAGCAGTTCTTC.

In this sample, this clonotype turned up many times. The chain employs TRBV30 and TRBJ2-7; the D is unclear. Trimming left V 3 bases short and J 7 bases short, with 13 bases between. Germline V gene lookup returns CDR1 GTSNPN and CDR2 SVGIG (reference sequence). This CDR3 spans 12 amino acids. CDR3 in amino acids: CAWSWASSEQYF. The CDR3 DNA reads TGTGCCTGGAGCTGGGCCTCTTCTGAGCAGTACTTC.

This clonotype was seen a few times. J is TRBJ2-7 and V is TRBV9; D is unclear. This CDR3 spans 14 amino acids. V was trimmed by 4 bases and J by 2 bases, leaving 13 bases between them. The germline V gene has CDR1 SGDLS and CDR2 YYNGEE. The CDR3 region has the DNA TGTGCCAGCAGCCCAACGACGGATACCTACGAGCAGTACTTC. Its protein product is CASSPTTDTYEQYF.

This chain links TRBV7-9 with TRBJ1-1; 8 positions agree with TRBD1. The germline V gene encodes CDR1 SEHNR and CDR2 FQNEAQ (reference sequence). The J segment lost 4 bases and the V segment lost 5 bases, leaving 6 bases of the junction unmatched. This CDR3 has 14 residues. The CDR3 sequence: CASSTGQGATEAFF. The CDR3 DNA reads TGTGCCAGCAGCACAGGACAGGGCGCCACTGAAGCTTTCTTT.

The chain is built from TRBV4-2 and TRBJ1-4; no firm D call. CDR3 length: 15 amino acids. Germline CDR1 reads LGHNA; CDR2 reads YNFKEQ. Trimming took 1 base from V and 6 from J, leaving 12 bases between them. The CDR3 DNA is TGTGCCAGCAGCCAAGTCTGGGGATGGGATGAAAAACTGTTTTTT. The encoded protein is CASSQVWGWDEKLFF.

The genes are TRBV10-2 and TRBJ2-4; possible D gene TRBD2, 5 bases. This CDR3 is 16 amino acids long. The V end lost 6 bases, the J end lost 2 bases, and 17 bases lay between the germline ends. Germline CDR1 WSHSY, CDR2 SAAADI. The CDR3 coding sequence is TGCGCCAGCAGCGCCACCCTGGGAGCGCCCAAAAACATTCAGTACTTC. Translating gives CASSATLGAPKNIQYF.

This clonotype was detected many times. The V call is TRBV28, the J call TRBJ1-2, with a weak D call TRBD1 (6 bases). Trimming took 5 bases from V and 0 from J, leaving 19 bases between them. Germline values: CDR1 MDHEN, CDR2 SYDVKM. This CDR3 is built from 17 residues. CDR3 DNA: TGTGCCAGCAGTACCCACAGGGTCCCTCCAGCTAACTATGGCTACACCTTC. It encodes CASSTHRVPPANYGYTF.

Many counts were recorded for this clonotype. J is TRBJ2-5 and V is TRBV7-6, with D maybe TRBD1 (6 bases). Germline V CDR1 and CDR2: SGHVS, FNYEAQ. CDR3 size: 13 residues. Trimming stripped 5 bases from V and 5 bases from J, with 12 bases between. The CDR3 coding sequence is TGTGCCAGCAGCAAGCAGGGGATCGAGACCCAGTACTTC. It is translated as CASSKQGIETQYF. The full variable domain, rest sourced from reference TRBV7-6 and TRBJ2-5, is GAGVSQSPRYKVTKRGQDVALRCDPISGHVSLYWYRQALGQGPEFLTYFNYEAQQDKSGLPNDRFSAERPEGSISTLTIQRTEQRDSAMYRCASSKQGIETQYFGPGTRLLVL.

Only a few counts were recorded for this clonotype. The chain links TRBV30 to TRBJ2-7; perhaps TRBD2 as D (6 bases). From germline, CDR1 is GTSNPN and CDR2 SVGIG (reference sequence). Between the trimmed V and J ends, which lost 5 bases and 1 base, there was a span of 9 bases. The CDR3 consists of 12 residues. CDR3 in amino acids: CAWQRVSYEQYF. CDR3 DNA sequence: TGTGCCTGGCAGCGGGTTTCCTACGAGCAGTACTTC.

This clonotype was recorded at least ten times. The rearrangement joins TRBV11-3 to TRBJ2-2; D unclear. Germline CDR1 is SGHNT and CDR2 is YENEEA. This CDR3 has 13 residues. Trimming pared 1 base from V and 5 bases from J, leaving 5 bases between. Written as DNA, the CDR3 is TGTGCCAGCAGCTTAGTGGAGACCGGGGAGCTGTTTTTT. The encoded protein is CASSLVETGELFF.

The J gene is TRBJ2-1, the V gene TRBV2, with TRBD1 as a possible D gene (8 bases). The CDR3 is 17 amino acids. Trimming pared 3 bases from V and 10 bases from J, leaving 25 bases between. The germline V gene encodes CDR1 SNHLY and CDR2 FYNNEI. The CDR3 region is CASSDPDRASFGREQFF. CDR3 DNA sequence: TGTGCCAGCAGTGACCCGGACAGGGCTTCATTCGGGAGGGAGCAGTTCTTC.

This chain joins TRBV6-1 and TRBJ2-1, with D perhaps TRBD2 (6 bases). This CDR3 comprises 15 residues. V was clipped by 5 bases and J by 7 bases, with 18 bases between them. Germline loops: CDR1 MNHNS, CDR2 SASEGT. Here the CDR3 reads CASSPRLEVVNEQFF. In nucleotides, the CDR3 is TGTGCCAGCAGTCCTAGACTAGAGGTGGTAAATGAGCAGTTCTTC.

The chain has TRBV20-1 and TRBJ1-2; 12 bases agree with TRBD1. J was trimmed by 4 bases and V by 2 bases; bases with no gene match: 5. CDR1 is DFQATT, CDR2 SNEGSKA, per germline (reference sequence). The CDR3 contains 15 residues. DNA of the CDR3: TGCAGTGCTAGATCCCCGGGACAGGGGGCCTATGGCTACACCTTC. Its translation is CSARSPGQGAYGYTF.

This clonotype has at least ten counts. The V and J genes are TRBV10-3 and TRBJ2-7; TRBD1 is a possible D gene (7 bases). Germline V gene sequence: CDR1 ENHRY, CDR2 SYGVKD. V lost 6 bases and J 2 bases, leaving 14 bases between the germline ends. The CDR3 contains 14 residues. Written as DNA, the CDR3 is TGTGCCATCAGAGGGAGGACAGGAACCTACGAGCAGTACTTC. Protein sequence: CAIRGRTGTYEQYF.

The rearrangement joins TRBV2 to TRBJ1-2; TRBD1 might be the D (5 bases). CDR1 and CDR2 from the germline V gene are SNHLY and FYNNEI. Trimming shortened V by 6 bases and J by 7 bases, and 15 bases separated the two germline ends. The CDR3 totals 13 residues. The CDR3 loop is CASRRGTASGYTF. The CDR3 bases are TGTGCCAGCAGACGCGGGACGGCGTCTGGCTACACCTTC.

This clonotype was recorded at least ten times. The chain employs TRBV3-1 and TRBJ1-2; 8 positions match TRBD1. The CDR3 loop spans 14 amino acids. V trimming: 3 bases; J trimming: 10 bases; junction bases outside the gene matches: 10. Germline-derived CDR1 and CDR2 are LGHDT and YNNKEL (reference sequence). Here the CDR3 reads CASSQASGGSAYTF. CDR3 DNA sequence: TGTGCCAGCAGCCAGGCGTCAGGGGGCTCGGCCTACACCTTC.

This clonotype was seen at least ten times. The chain carries TRBV28 and TRBJ2-1, with 10 nucleotides matching TRBD2. From germline, CDR1 is MDHEN and CDR2 SYDVKM. The CDR3 runs 13 residues. The V segment lost 5 bases and the J segment 10 bases; nucleotides outside the gene matches: 5. The CDR3 nucleotides are TGTGCCAGCAGTCTAGCGGGAGTTCGGGAGCAGTTCTTC. This translates into CASSLAGVREQFF.

This clonotype has at least ten counts. The V gene is TRBV3-1, the J gene TRBJ1-5, with D perhaps matching TRBD1 (5 bases). Germline values: CDR1 LGHDT, CDR2 YNNKEL (reference sequence). V lost 2 bases, J lost 1 base, and 9 bases lay in between. The CDR3 length is 15 residues. CDR3: CASSQQGMSNQPQHF. The CDR3 DNA reads as TGTGCCAGCAGCCAACAGGGTATGAGCAATCAGCCCCAGCATTTT.

This clonotype has ten or more counts. This rearrangement joins TRBV11-2 to TRBJ2-7, with TRBD2 matching 7 bases. CDR1 and CDR2 (germline): SGHAT, FQNNGV. The CDR3 covers 17 residues. Trimming took 5 bases from V and 3 from J; bases not matched to a gene: 16. The CDR3 coding sequence is TGTGCCAGCAGCCCTTTAGCGGGTCCCTTGAGTGACTACGAGCAGTACTTC. Protein product: CASSPLAGPLSDYEQYF.

This chain joins TRBV20-1 and TRBJ2-7, with D unresolved. This CDR3 contains 11 residues. In germline, CDR1 is DFQATT, CDR2 SNEGSKA (reference sequence). V was pared by 5 bases and J by 0 bases, with 5 bases between. The CDR3 bases are TGCAGTGCTGTCAGCTCCTACGAGCAGTACTTC. This translates into CSAVSSYEQYF.